Sequencing of this T cell receptor beta chain was carried out in a study of T cell responses to AZD1222 COVID-19 vaccine. The wider study: Doses given second, at about 4 or about 12 weeks, were pooled.

Some clones are missing from TCRdb's copy, which holds only in-frame ones; the method was immunoSEQ multiplex PCR. The sample has approximately 110,000 clones; around nine tenths are singletons. Notes on the study in general: The span of vaccine-associated CD4 TCRs extended across spike, with dominance at 160-218 and 743-854. Spike-specific TCR breadth and depth grew following two AZD1222 doses. Donors were mostly white British, more females; clonal diversity possibly underestimated.

This CDR3 contains 15 residues. The V end lost 1 base, the J end lost 0 bases, and 5 bases lay between the germline ends. Looked up from germline, CDR1 is SGHRS and CDR2 is YFSETQ. A remark on this clone: The target antigen is unknown.

The chain uses TRBV5-1 and TRBJ2-6, with D uncertain. This material consisted of peripheral blood, taken on day 0 of AZD1222 vaccination. The source is an adult in good health. CDR3 loop: CASSLLRSGANVLTF. The CDR3 nucleotides read TGCGCCAGCAGCTTGCTACGCTCTGGGGCCAACGTCCTGACTTTC.